The present entry profiles one T cell receptor beta chain with its context. The data were taken from a study of blood T cell repertoires in COVID-19. Original data processing: Nucleated cell number was recorded as an estimate derived from reference gene primer amplification. Generated by immunoSEQ multiplex PCR, the TCRdb table keeps only in-frame clones and is missing some. The V and J calls and clone size were taken over from that table, and D and trimming were inferred from the DNA. This table holds around 200,000 clones, approximately 81% found once. The CDR3 totals 13 residues. J lost 7 bases, V lost 2 bases, and 1 base had no gene match. Per germline, CDR1 SGHNT and CDR2 YYREEE (reference sequence). Everyone who took part was roughly 18 to 89 years old, and they came from about two dozen US areas. Membership in each cohort depended on participant-reported clinical history.

The origin of this receptor is a middle-aged man who had recovered from COVID-19. This chain links TRBV5-4 with TRBJ2-1, with 9 bases matching TRBD1. The sample was PBMCs or T cells enriched from blood (not recorded which). The CDR3 region is CASSLQGANEQFF. The DNA of the CDR3 is TGTGCCAGCAGCTTACAGGGGGCGAATGAGCAGTTCTTC.